This T cell receptor (beta chain) was identified during a study of PD-1 blockade in classical Hodgkin lymphoma. Across the study: Patients received nivolumab 3 mg/kg intravenously every 2 weeks.

Clones were sequenced by immunoSEQ multiplex PCR, and TCRdb holds only the in-frame ones, with some missing. Of about 94,000 clones detected, roughly 91% appear once; the ten largest clones hold less than 2%. This clone was detected a few times. V gave up 3 bases and J gave up 0 bases, with 8 bases separating them. From germline, CDR1 is GTSNPN and CDR2 SVGIG (reference sequence). CDR3 length: 13 residues. Time point noted: cycle 4 day 1 (C4D1), after 6 weeks of nivolumab. After autologous stem cell transplantation all patients relapsed, and prior brentuximab vedotin exposure differed between cohorts.

The material was peripheral blood mononuclear cells (PBMCs), obtained before the fourth cycle of nivolumab. This sequence originates from a human donor with classical Hodgkin lymphoma. The chain is built from TRBV30 and TRBJ1-1; no firm D call. The CDR3 DNA sequence: TGTGCCTGGAGCGTGGAAATGAACACTGAAGCTTTCTTT. Residues: CAWSVEMNTEAFF.